This is a list of T cell receptor beta chains from one sample in a study of cytomegalovirus exposure and HLA in healthy donors. Repertoires were generated with immunoSEQ multiplex PCR, while TCRdb's copy carries only in-frame clones and drops some. The sample includes over 150,000 clones, about three quarters of them seen just once. The source material was PBMCs. The receptors were gathered from a woman in her 50s in good health and CMV-seropositive. Each CDR3 is given with its conserved first and last residue. A D gene is named only where the DNA matches it firmly. Some rows have no size entry. The others give once, few or many, or a class for an expanded clone.

size: .
V: TRBV10-3
D: .
J: TRBJ1-3
DNA: TGTGCCATCAGTGGTCAGTTATCGGTCGGGAACACCATATATTTT
CDR3: CAISGQLSVGNTIYF

size: .
V: TRBV2
D: TRBD1
J: TRBJ1-1
DNA: TGTGCCAGCACCAGACAGGGGGGTACTGAAGCTTTCTTT
CDR3: CASTRQGGTEAFF

size: few
V: TRBV15
D: .
J: TRBJ1-2
DNA: TGTGCCACCAGCAAACAGGGAGACTATGGCTACACCTTC
CDR3: CATSKQGDYGYTF

size: few
V: TRBV6-5
D: .
J: TRBJ2-4
DNA: TGTGCCAGCAGTTTGGGAGCCAAAAACAGTCAGTACTTC
CDR3: CASSLGAKNSQYF

size: .
V: TRBV4-3
D: TRBD1
J: TRBJ1-5
DNA: TGCGCCAGCAGCCAGGAGACAGGGGGGGATCAGCCCCAGCATTTT
CDR3: CASSQETGGDQPQHF

size: .
V: TRBV30
D: .
J: TRBJ1-6
DNA: TGTGCCTGGACCCCGGAGGGGTTAGGTAGTTCACCCCTCCACTTT
CDR3: CAWTPEGLGSSPLHF

size: .
V: TRBV10-1
D: TRBD1
J: TRBJ2-7
DNA: TGCGCCAGCACTCAGGGGGCCTACGAGCAGTACTTC
CDR3: CASTQGAYEQYF

size: once
V: TRBV30
D: .
J: TRBJ2-7
DNA: TGTGCCTGGAGTTGGATAGGGGTTGGTGAGCAGTACTTC
CDR3: CAWSWIGVGEQYF

size: .
V: TRBV19
D: TRBD1
J: TRBJ1-1
DNA: TGTGCCAGTAGTATTGTGGGACAGGGGCACACTGAAGCTTTCTTT
CDR3: CASSIVGQGHTEAFF

size: .
V: TRBV30
D: TRBD1
J: TRBJ1-2
DNA: TGTGCCTGGAGTGTGGACAGGGGCTATGGCTACACCTTC
CDR3: CAWSVDRGYGYTF

size: .
V: TRBV15
D: TRBD2
J: TRBJ2-1
DNA: TGTGCCACCAGCAGAGATGGCATGGCTAGCGGGAGCAAGCAGTTCTTC
CDR3: CATSRDGMASGSKQFF

size: .
V: TRBV7-2
D: .
J: TRBJ1-5
DNA: TGTGCCAGCAGCGGGGACTACAATCAGCCCCAGCATTTT
CDR3: CASSGDYNQPQHF

size: .
V: TRBV11-2
D: TRBD1
J: TRBJ2-1
DNA: TGTGCCAGCAGCTTAGGTTACAGGGGCCCCTTCAATGAGCAGTTCTTC
CDR3: CASSLGYRGPFNEQFF

size: .
V: TRBV19
D: .
J: TRBJ1-1
DNA: TGTGCCAGTAACACGGAAGGACAACCTACGGACACTGAAGCTTTCTTT
CDR3: CASNTEGQPTDTEAFF

size: .
V: TRBV30
D: .
J: TRBJ1-2
DNA: TGTGCCTGGAGCGGGGAGGGGGATGGGCGGTATGGCTACACCTTC
CDR3: CAWSGEGDGRYGYTF

size: .
V: TRBV9
D: .
J: TRBJ1-6
DNA: TGTGCCAGCAGCGTTGCGAGTTCCAATTCACCCCTCCACTTT
CDR3: CASSVASSNSPLHF

size: .
V: TRBV28
D: .
J: TRBJ1-2
DNA: TGTGCCAGCAACAGTGCAAACTATGGCTACACCTTC
CDR3: CASNSANYGYTF

size: .
V: TRBV19
D: .
J: TRBJ1-3
DNA: TGTGCCAGTAGTGGCTCTTTTACACCTGGAAACACCATATATTTT
CDR3: CASSGSFTPGNTIYF

size: .
V: TRBV5-1
D: TRBD1
J: TRBJ1-2
DNA: TGCGCCAGCAGCTTGAACAGGGGGAAGGATGGCTACACCTTC
CDR3: CASSLNRGKDGYTF

size: .
V: TRBV10-3
D: TRBD1
J: TRBJ1-2
DNA: TGTGCCATCAGCGCTTCCCCTGGACAGGCTAACTATGGCTACACCTTC
CDR3: CAISASPGQANYGYTF

size: .
V: TRBV5-5
D: .
J: TRBJ2-1
DNA: TGTGCCAGCAGCTTGGCTCCCCACAATGAGCAGTTCTTC
CDR3: CASSLAPHNEQFF

size: .
V: TRBV28
D: TRBD1
J: TRBJ1-6
DNA: TGTGCCAGCAGCCCGACCCCCGGGACAGGGAATTCACCCCTCCACTTT
CDR3: CASSPTPGTGNSPLHF